This TCR beta chain came from a study of T cell repertoires in cytomegalovirus infection. TCRdb recomputed calls from the reads with MiXCR, one row per CDR3 protein. The data hold 370,000 or so distinct CDR3 sequences, with roughly a third observed a single time. This clonotype was counted between two and nine times. Its antigen is currently unknown. CDR1 is SGHVS, CDR2 FQNEAQ, per germline. This CDR3 has 15 amino acids. V shed 3 bases and J 3 bases; nucleotides not matched to a gene: 8. The sequencing here drew on cultured PBMCs, taken from culture after CMV antigen stimulation. This receptor was identified in a human donor in good health (CMV status not recorded). Some clones in this sample may be carry-over from other donors' samples. The chain is built from TRBV7-8 and TRBJ2-7; 7 bases are a match to TRBD1. The CDR3 nucleotides are TGTGCCAGCAGCTTGGAGAGGTCAGGGGGCTACGAGCAGTACTTC. This translates into CASSLERSGGYEQYF.